Given below is one T cell receptor beta chain in context. This entry belongs to a study of blood T cell repertoires in COVID-19. Turning to the study itself: PBMCs, B-cell-depleted T cells, or T cells were the source of the cDNA or gDNA that made up the material.

Original processing methods: Reference gene primer amplification yielded estimated nucleated cell counts. Clones were read by immunoSEQ multiplex PCR, and TCRdb kept only the in-frame ones, dropping some. That table is the source of V, J and clone size, and D and trimming were worked out from the DNA. The profile shows just over 85,000 clones, 80% to 90% of them singletons. The germline CDR1 and CDR2 sequences are WNHNN and SYGVQD (reference sequence). The CDR3 loop spans 19 amino acids. V gave up 7 bases and J gave up 1 base; unmatched junction bases: 12. This receptor was taken from a middle-aged man with acute or convalescent COVID-19. Sequencing was performed on peripheral blood. The chain carries TRBV10-1 and TRBJ2-2; 13 bases map to TRBD2. CDR3 protein: CASTPETSGGPRNTGELFF. The DNA for the CDR3 is TGCGCCAGCACCCCTGAGACTAGCGGGGGGCCGAGGAACACCGGGGAGCTGTTTTTT.